Listed here are 27 T cell receptor beta chains from one sample, sequenced in a study of spatial heterogeneity in lung cancer. These receptors have no known antigen. Study findings and constraints: Intratumoral expanded alpha and beta TCR counts were found to track tumor mutation counts.

The time point here: sample taken at primary tumor resection. TCRdb reanalysed the 5' RACE reads using MiXCR and keeps one entry per CDR3 protein. This sample yields 11,000 or so distinct CDR3 sequences, of which about an eighth are seen a single time; approximately 42% belongs to the top ten. The specimen was lung tumor tissue, collected at surgery. The receptors shown here come from a male donor with early-stage non-small cell lung cancer.

CDR3: CASSQRQGRYGYTF. The CDR3 DNA reads as TGCGCCAGCAGCCAAAGACAGGGGAGGTATGGCTACACCTTC. This chain uses TRBV4-3 with TRBJ1-2; 8 bases agree with TRBD1. CDR1 LGHNA and CDR2 YSLEER come from the germline V gene. Trimming cost V 2 bases and J 5 bases; bases outside gene matches: 4. CDR3 length: 14 amino acids.

This clonotype was recorded at least ten times. The chain couples TRBV7-8 to TRBJ2-3; 11 nucleotides match TRBD2. From germline, CDR1 is SGHVS and CDR2 FQNEAQ. V shed 1 base, J shed 5 bases, and the junction held 5 bases outside the gene matches. The CDR3 runs to 16 residues. The CDR3 DNA sequence: TGTGCCAGCAGCTTAGGACTAGCGGGAATAGGAGATACGCAGTATTTT. Translating gives CASSLGLAGIGDTQYF.

V and J are TRBV7-9 and TRBJ2-2, with unresolved D. With 4 bases removed from V and 5 bases from J, the gap between germline ends came to 5 bases. The CDR3 length is 12 residues. Germline CDR1 is SEHNR and CDR2 is FQNEAQ (reference sequence). The CDR3 protein is CASSSSTGELFF. The CDR3 coding sequence is TGTGCCAGCAGCTCTTCAACCGGGGAGCTGTTTTTT.

In its sample, this clonotype was seen a few times. This chain connects TRBV7-2 to TRBJ2-2; D is perhaps TRBD1 (5 bases). Germline assignment: CDR1 SGHTA and CDR2 FQGNSA. Trimming took 3 bases from V and 0 from J, leaving 8 bases between them. This CDR3 comprises 15 residues. The CDR3, as DNA: TGTGCCAGCAGCTTGAGACAGACGAACACCGGGGAGCTGTTTTTT. This gives the protein CASSLRQTNTGELFF.

This clonotype came up many times. The V gene is TRBV18, the J gene TRBJ1-2; D remains ambiguous. CDR1 KGHSH and CDR2 LQKENI come from the germline V gene. Trimming took off 3 bases at V and 7 bases at J, with 15 bases between the two ends. The CDR3 spans 14 residues. In nucleotides, the CDR3 is TGTGCCAGCTCACCTCTCCGGGCTGCTGCTGGCTACACCTTC. Amino acids: CASSPLRAAAGYTF.

This clonotype came up many times. J is TRBJ2-2 and V is TRBV7-2, with D perhaps matching TRBD1 (6 bases). The CDR3 has 15 amino acids. Trimming pared 2 bases from V and 6 bases from J, leaving 13 bases between. Germline CDR1 SGHTA, CDR2 FQGNSA. The DNA for the CDR3 is TGTGCCAGCAGCTTACAGGGGTTAAACTCCGGGGAGCTGTTTTTT. It encodes CASSLQGLNSGELFF.

This clonotype was picked up many times. The chain joins TRBV4-2 to TRBJ1-2; D ambiguous. The CDR3 runs 14 residues. V was clipped by 0 bases and J by 5 bases, with 10 bases between them. Germline V gene lookup returns CDR1 LGHNA and CDR2 YNFKEQ. In DNA, the CDR3 is TGTGCCAGCAGCCAAGATGACAATAAGTATGGCTACACCTTC. Its translation is CASSQDDNKYGYTF.

The chain uses TRBV5-1 and TRBJ2-3, with a possible D match to TRBD2 (6 bases). Trimming removed 7 bases from V and 1 base from J, with 13 bases in between. The CDR3 has 14 amino acids. CDR1 and CDR2 (germline): SGHRS, YFSETQ. The CDR3 protein is CASLEGSGTDTQYF. For the CDR3, the DNA is TGCGCCAGCTTGGAGGGTTCGGGCACAGATACGCAGTATTTT.

This clonotype has at least ten counts. The chain uses TRBV4-1 and TRBJ2-7, with D maybe TRBD1 (6 bases). The CDR3 spans 16 residues. CDR1 and CDR2 from the germline V gene are MGHRA and YSYEKL. Deletions cut 0 bases from V and 2 bases from J, with 14 bases between. CDR3 region: CASSQEIAGDTYEQYF. In DNA, the CDR3 is TGCGCCAGCAGCCAAGAAATCGCAGGGGATACCTACGAGCAGTACTTC.

Ten or more counts support this clonotype. The chain has TRBV20-1 and TRBJ1-6; 7 positions agree with TRBD1. This CDR3 region has 16 residues. The V gene's germline CDR1 is DFQATT and CDR2 SNEGSKA (reference sequence). V lost 6 bases to trimming and J lost 2 bases; unmatched junction nucleotides: 10. The CDR3 DNA follows: TGCAGTGCCCGGAGGACAGGCCGGGCCTATAATTCACCCCTCCACTTT. Its protein product is CSARRTGRAYNSPLHF.

This clonotype was observed many times. CDR3 amino acids: CASSLAEVYIGTGELFF. CDR3 DNA: TGTGCCAGCAGCTTAGCCGAGGTATACATTGGGACCGGGGAGCTGTTTTTT. The chain employs TRBV7-9 and TRBJ2-2, with unresolved D. Deletions cut 0 bases from V and 5 bases from J, with 16 bases between. The CDR3 totals 17 residues. CDR1 is SEHNR and CDR2 is FQNEAQ in the germline V gene (reference sequence). Looking up the rest from reference TRBV7-9 and TRBJ2-2 gives the full variable domain: DTGVSQNPRHKITKRGQNVTFRCDPISEHNRLYWYRQTLGQGPEFLTYFQNEAQLEKSRLLSDRFSAERPKGSFSTLEIQRTEQGDSAMYLCASSLAEVYIGTGELFFGEGSRLTVL.

This chain uses TRBV20-1 with TRBJ2-4, with D uncertain. This CDR3 region has 12 residues. V dropped 3 bases and J dropped 0 bases, with 3 bases sitting between them. Germline V gene data show CDR1 as DFQATT and CDR2 as SNEGSKA (reference sequence). The CDR3 DNA follows: TGCAGTGCTAGCCTAGCCAAAAACATTCAGTACTTC. Translated: CSASLAKNIQYF.

This clonotype has at least ten counts. This chain uses TRBV29-1 with TRBJ2-4; 13 nucleotides align to TRBD2. The CDR3 contains 15 residues. Germline V CDR1 and CDR2: SQVTM, ANQGSEA. V gave up 7 bases and J gave up 3 bases; unmatched junction bases: 6. CDR3 sequence reads: CSEGLAGVGKNIQYF. The CDR3 region has the DNA TGCAGCGAAGGACTAGCGGGGGTGGGCAAAAACATTCAGTACTTC.

This clonotype was observed at least ten times. The CDR3 DNA is TGCAGTGCTAAAGATTCGGGGCTGGGGGAGACCCAGTACTTC. This encodes CSAKDSGLGETQYF. The rearrangement uses TRBV20-1 and TRBJ2-5; D may correspond to TRBD1 or TRBD2 (5 bases each). Germline V lookup: CDR1 DFQATT, CDR2 SNEGSKA (reference sequence). V lost 4 bases and J 5 bases, leaving 17 bases between the germline ends. This CDR3 is built from 14 residues.

The rearrangement links TRBV6-5 to TRBJ2-3; D ambiguous. V shed 7 bases and J shed 0 bases, with 8 bases lying between them. The CDR3 consists of 13 residues. Germline assignment: CDR1 MNHEY and CDR2 SVGAGI. The CDR3 here is CASTSPSTDTQYF. The CDR3 region has the DNA TGTGCCAGCACCTCCCCAAGCACAGATACGCAGTATTTT.

This clonotype was seen a handful of times. The rearrangement links TRBV20-1 to TRBJ2-1, with 7 bases lining up with TRBD2. V was pared by 0 bases and J by 15 bases, with 14 bases of the junction left unmatched. In germline, CDR1 is DFQATT, CDR2 SNEGSKA (reference sequence). The CDR3 consists of 14 residues. This CDR3 reads CSARDPSGPQLGFF. In DNA, the CDR3 is TGCAGTGCTAGAGACCCTAGCGGCCCCCAGTTAGGGTTCTTC.

V gene TRBV11-2 combines with J gene TRBJ2-1; 9 bases align to TRBD2. The CDR3 is made up of 13 amino acids. Trimming removed 6 bases from V and 8 bases from J; junction bases left unmatched: 5. Germline V gene data show CDR1 as SGHAT and CDR2 as FQNNGV. The CDR3 region has the DNA TGTGCCAGCAGGAGCGGGGGGTTTGATGAGCAGTTCTTC. Translating gives CASRSGGFDEQFF. The complete variable domain, with remaining parts taken from reference TRBV11-2 and TRBJ2-1, reads EAGVAQSPRYKIIEKRQSVAFWCNPISGHATLYWYQQILGQGPKLLIQFQNNGVVDDSQLPKDRFSAERLKGVDSTLKIQPAKLEDSAVYLCASRSGGFDEQFFGPGTRLTVL.

This clonotype was seen repeatedly, ten times or more. J is TRBJ2-1 and V is TRBV7-6; no clear D gene. The V end was cut by 1 base, the J end by 1 base, with 8 bases between. CDR1 and CDR2 (germline): SGHVS, FNYEAQ. This CDR3 is built from 15 residues. The CDR3, as DNA: TGTGCCAGCAGCTTAGGGGCCGCGTCCTACAATGAGCAGTTCTTC. It yields the protein CASSLGAASYNEQFF.

The V and J genes are TRBV4-2 and TRBJ1-2; the match to TRBD1 covers 9 bases. Germline values: CDR1 LGHNA, CDR2 YNFKEQ. Germline trimming cut 4 bases from V and 8 bases from J; bases unmatched to any gene: 8. The CDR3 extends over 14 amino acids. Here the CDR3 DNA reads TGTGCCAGCAGCCCGACAGGGGGTCGGGACGGCTACACCTTC. It codes for CASSPTGGRDGYTF.

The chain combines TRBV4-1 with TRBJ1-1; perhaps TRBD1 as D (5 bases). The germline V gene encodes CDR1 MGHRA and CDR2 YSYEKL. This CDR3 has 15 amino acids. Trimming removed 2 bases from V and 1 base from J, with 11 bases in between. CDR3 amino acids: CASSQFGAGNTEAFF. The CDR3 coding sequence is TGCGCCAGCAGCCAATTCGGGGCTGGGAACACTGAAGCTTTCTTT.

V and J are TRBV25-1 and TRBJ2-7, with 10 bases aligning to TRBD1. V shed 5 bases, J shed 1 base, and the junction held 5 bases outside the gene matches. The CDR3 loop spans 15 amino acids. The germline gives CDR1 MGHDK, CDR2 SYGVNS. The CDR3 region is CASSRGTGVSYEQYF. The CDR3 DNA follows: TGTGCCAGCAGTCGCGGGACAGGGGTTTCCTACGAGCAGTACTTC.

In this sample, this clonotype turned up many times. The rearrangement links TRBV20-1 to TRBJ1-6, with a possible D match to TRBD1 (6 bases). The V end was cut by 5 bases, the J end by 0 bases, with 11 bases between. CDR1 and CDR2 from the germline V gene are DFQATT and SNEGSKA (reference sequence). This CDR3 comprises 15 residues. CDR3 amino acids: CSASDSSSYNSPLHF. The CDR3 DNA reads as TGCAGTGCTTCGGACAGCAGCTCCTATAATTCACCCCTCCACTTT.

This clonotype came up a few times. The chain couples TRBV29-1 to TRBJ2-2; 9 positions match TRBD1. Germline CDR1 and CDR2: SQVTM and ANQGSEA. This CDR3 has 13 amino acids. Trimming cost V 6 bases and J 6 bases; bases outside gene matches: 5. CDR3 nucleotides: TGCAGCGTCAGACAGGGGGAGGCCGGGGAGCTGTTTTTT. It is translated as CSVRQGEAGELFF.

The chain carries TRBV5-1 and TRBJ1-2, with 8 bases that match TRBD1. Germline values: CDR1 SGHRS, CDR2 YFSETQ. Trimming removed 0 bases from V and 6 bases from J; junction bases left unmatched: 4. This CDR3 comprises 14 residues. The CDR3 loop reads CASSLGTGSDGYTF. CDR3 in DNA: TGCGCCAGCAGCTTGGGGACAGGGAGCGATGGCTACACCTTC.

This clonotype was recorded a few times. The chain combines TRBV4-1 with TRBJ2-3; D unresolved. Between the trimmed V and J ends, which lost 0 bases and 5 bases, there was a span of 12 bases. Per germline, CDR1 MGHRA and CDR2 YSYEKL. This CDR3 region has 15 residues. CDR3 sequence: CASSQDPGPGDTQYF. The CDR3 coding sequence is TGCGCCAGCAGCCAAGATCCCGGTCCGGGAGATACGCAGTATTTT.

This clonotype was detected many times. This chain uses TRBV12-3 or TRBV12-4 with TRBJ2-5; 13 nucleotides match TRBD2. J lost 6 bases, V lost 6 bases, and 7 bases had no gene match. This CDR3 has 15 residues. For the CDR3, the DNA is TGTGCCAGCAGCTCTGGGACTAGCGGGGTGAAGACCCAGTACTTC. This translates into CASSSGTSGVKTQYF.

This clonotype has ten or more counts. J is TRBJ1-1 and V is TRBV10-1; D is ambiguous. Trimming stripped 0 bases from V and 4 bases from J, with 15 bases between. The CDR3 runs 16 residues. Germline CDR1 WNHNN, CDR2 SYGVQD (reference sequence). CDR3 coding DNA: TGCGCCAGCAGTGAGTCTGGTTTAGACGGAGGCACTGAAGCTTTCTTT. It yields the protein CASSESGLDGGTEAFF.